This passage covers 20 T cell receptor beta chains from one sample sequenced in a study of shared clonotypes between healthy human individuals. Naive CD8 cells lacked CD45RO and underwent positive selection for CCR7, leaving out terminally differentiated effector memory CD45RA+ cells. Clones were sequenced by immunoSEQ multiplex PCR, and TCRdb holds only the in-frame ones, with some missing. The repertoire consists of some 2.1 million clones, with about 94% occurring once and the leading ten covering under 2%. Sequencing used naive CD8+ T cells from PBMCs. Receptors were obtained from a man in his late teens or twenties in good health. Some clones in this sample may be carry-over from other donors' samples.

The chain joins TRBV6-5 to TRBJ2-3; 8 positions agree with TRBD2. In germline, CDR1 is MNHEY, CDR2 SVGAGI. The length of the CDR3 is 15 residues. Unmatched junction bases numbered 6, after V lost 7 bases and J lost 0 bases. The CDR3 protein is CASTPTSGSTDTQYF. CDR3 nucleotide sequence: TGTGCCAGCACCCCAACTAGCGGTAGCACAGATACGCAGTATTTT.

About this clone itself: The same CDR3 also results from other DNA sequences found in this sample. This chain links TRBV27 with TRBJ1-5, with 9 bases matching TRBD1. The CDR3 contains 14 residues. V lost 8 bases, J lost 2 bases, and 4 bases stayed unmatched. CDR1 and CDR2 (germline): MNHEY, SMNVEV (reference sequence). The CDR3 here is CASSTGGGNQPQHF. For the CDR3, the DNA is TGTGCCAGCTCGACAGGGGGTGGCAATCAGCCCCAGCATTTT.

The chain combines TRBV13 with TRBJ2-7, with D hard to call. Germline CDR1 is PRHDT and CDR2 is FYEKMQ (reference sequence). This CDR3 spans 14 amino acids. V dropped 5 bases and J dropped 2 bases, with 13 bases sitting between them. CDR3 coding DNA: TGTGCCAGCAGCGTTAGCCTGTTAGCCTACGAGCAGTACTTC. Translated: CASSVSLLAYEQYF.

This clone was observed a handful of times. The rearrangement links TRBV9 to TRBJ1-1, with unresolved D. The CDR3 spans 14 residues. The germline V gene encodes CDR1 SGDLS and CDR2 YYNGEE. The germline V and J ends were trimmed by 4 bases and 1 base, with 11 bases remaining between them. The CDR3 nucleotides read TGTGCCAGCAGCTTTGTTCAAGGGAACACTGAAGCTTTCTTT. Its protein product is CASSFVQGNTEAFF.

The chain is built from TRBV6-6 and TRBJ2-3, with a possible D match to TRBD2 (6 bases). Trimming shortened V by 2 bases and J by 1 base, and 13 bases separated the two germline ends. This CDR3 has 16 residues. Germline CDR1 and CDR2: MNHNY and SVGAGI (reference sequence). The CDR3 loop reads CASSYLSGRGTDTQYF. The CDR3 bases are TGTGCCAGCAGTTACCTAAGCGGGCGAGGCACAGATACGCAGTATTTT.

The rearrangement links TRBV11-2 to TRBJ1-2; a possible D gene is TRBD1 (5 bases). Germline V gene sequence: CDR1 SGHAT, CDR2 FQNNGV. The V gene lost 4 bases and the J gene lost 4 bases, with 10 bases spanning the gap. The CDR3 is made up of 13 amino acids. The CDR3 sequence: CASSSDGTYGYTF. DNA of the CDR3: TGTGCCAGCAGCTCGGACGGGACCTATGGCTACACCTTC.

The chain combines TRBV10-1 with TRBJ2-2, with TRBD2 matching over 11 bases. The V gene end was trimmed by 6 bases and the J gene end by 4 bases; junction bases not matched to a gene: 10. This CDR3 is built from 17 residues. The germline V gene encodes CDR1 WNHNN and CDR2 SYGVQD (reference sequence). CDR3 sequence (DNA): TGCGCCAGCAGCAAGGGGACTAGCGGACCTTCCACCGGGGAGCTGTTTTTT. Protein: CASSKGTSGPSTGELFF.

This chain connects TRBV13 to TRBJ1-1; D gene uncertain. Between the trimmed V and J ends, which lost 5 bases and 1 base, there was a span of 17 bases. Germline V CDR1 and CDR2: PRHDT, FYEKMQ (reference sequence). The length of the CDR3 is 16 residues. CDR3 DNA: TGTGCCAGCAGCGGCACAGTTTGGGCTCGGAACACTGAAGCTTTCTTT. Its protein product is CASSGTVWARNTEAFF.

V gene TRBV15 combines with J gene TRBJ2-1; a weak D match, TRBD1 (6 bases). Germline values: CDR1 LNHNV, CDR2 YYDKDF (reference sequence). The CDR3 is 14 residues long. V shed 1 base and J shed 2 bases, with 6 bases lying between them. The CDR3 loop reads CATSRGQAYNEQFF. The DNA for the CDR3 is TGTGCCACCAGCAGAGGACAGGCCTACAATGAGCAGTTCTTC.

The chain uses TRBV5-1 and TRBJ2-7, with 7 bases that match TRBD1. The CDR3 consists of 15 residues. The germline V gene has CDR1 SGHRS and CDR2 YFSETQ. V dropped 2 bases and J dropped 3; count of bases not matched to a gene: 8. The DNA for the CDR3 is TGCGCCAGCAGCTTTCGACAGGGTCTACTCTACGAGCAGTACTTC. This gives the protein CASSFRQGLLYEQYF.

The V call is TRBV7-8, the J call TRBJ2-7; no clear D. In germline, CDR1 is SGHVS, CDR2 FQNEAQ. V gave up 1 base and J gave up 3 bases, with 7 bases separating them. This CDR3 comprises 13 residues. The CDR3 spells CASSLDNRYEQYF. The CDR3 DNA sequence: TGTGCCAGCAGCTTAGACAACCGCTACGAGCAGTACTTC.

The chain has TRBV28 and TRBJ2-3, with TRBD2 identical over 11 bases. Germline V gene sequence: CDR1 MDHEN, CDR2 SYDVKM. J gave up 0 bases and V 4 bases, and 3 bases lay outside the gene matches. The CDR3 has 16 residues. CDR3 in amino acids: CASSSLAGDSTDTQYF. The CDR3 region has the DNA TGTGCCAGCAGTTCACTAGCGGGAGATAGCACAGATACGCAGTATTTT.

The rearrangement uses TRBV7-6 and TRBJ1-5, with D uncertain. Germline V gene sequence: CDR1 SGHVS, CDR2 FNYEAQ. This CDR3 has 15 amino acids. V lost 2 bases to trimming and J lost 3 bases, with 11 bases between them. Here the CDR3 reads CASSLFAGNNQPQHF. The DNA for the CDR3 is TGTGCCAGCAGCTTATTCGCGGGGAACAATCAGCCCCAGCATTTT. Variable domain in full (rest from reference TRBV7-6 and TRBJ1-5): GAGVSQSPRYKVTKRGQDVALRCDPISGHVSLYWYRQALGQGPEFLTYFNYEAQQDKSGLPNDRFSAERPEGSISTLTIQRTEQRDSAMYRCASSLFAGNNQPQHFGDGTRLSIL.

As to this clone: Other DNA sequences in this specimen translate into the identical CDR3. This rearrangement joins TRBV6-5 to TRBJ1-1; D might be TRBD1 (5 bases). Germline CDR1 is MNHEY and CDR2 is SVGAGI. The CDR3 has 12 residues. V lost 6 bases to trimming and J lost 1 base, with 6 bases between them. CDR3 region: CASRRGNTEAFF. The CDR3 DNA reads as TGTGCCAGCAGAAGGGGGAACACTGAAGCTTTCTTT.

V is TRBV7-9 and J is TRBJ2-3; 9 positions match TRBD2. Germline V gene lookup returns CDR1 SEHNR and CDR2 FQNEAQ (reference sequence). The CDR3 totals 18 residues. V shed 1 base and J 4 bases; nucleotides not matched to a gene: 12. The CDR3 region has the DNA TGTGCCAGCAGCTTAGTCTCCGTAGCGGGAGCGGTATCAGATACGCAGTATTTT. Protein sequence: CASSLVSVAGAVSDTQYF. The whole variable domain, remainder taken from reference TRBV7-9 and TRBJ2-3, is DTGVSQNPRHKITKRGQNVTFRCDPISEHNRLYWYRQTLGQGPEFLTYFQNEAQLEKSRLLSDRFSAERPKGSFSTLEIQRTEQGDSAMYLCASSLVSVAGAVSDTQYFGPGTRLTVL.

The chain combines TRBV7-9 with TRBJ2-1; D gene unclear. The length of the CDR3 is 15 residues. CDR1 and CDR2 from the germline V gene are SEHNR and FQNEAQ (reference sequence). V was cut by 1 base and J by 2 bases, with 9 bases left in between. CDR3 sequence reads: CASSLDSLPYNEQFF. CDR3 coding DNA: TGTGCCAGCAGCTTAGACTCCTTACCCTACAATGAGCAGTTCTTC. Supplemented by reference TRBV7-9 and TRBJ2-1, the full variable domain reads DTGVSQNPRHKITKRGQNVTFRCDPISEHNRLYWYRQTLGQGPEFLTYFQNEAQLEKSRLLSDRFSAERPKGSFSTLEIQRTEQGDSAMYLCASSLDSLPYNEQFFGPGTRLTVL.

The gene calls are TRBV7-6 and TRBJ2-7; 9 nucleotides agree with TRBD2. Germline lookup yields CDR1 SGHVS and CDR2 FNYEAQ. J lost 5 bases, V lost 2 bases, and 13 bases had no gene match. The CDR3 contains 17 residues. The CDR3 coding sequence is TGTGCCAGCAGCTTAACAGCTCTTAGCGGGAGTTTCAACGAGCAGTACTTC. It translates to CASSLTALSGSFNEQYF.

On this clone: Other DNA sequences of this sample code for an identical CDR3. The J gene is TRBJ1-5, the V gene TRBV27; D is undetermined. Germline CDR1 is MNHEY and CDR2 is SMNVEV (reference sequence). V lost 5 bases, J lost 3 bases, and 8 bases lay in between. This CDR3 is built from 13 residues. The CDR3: CASSPRVNQPQHF. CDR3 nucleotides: TGTGCCAGCAGTCCCCGGGTCAATCAGCCCCAGCATTTT.

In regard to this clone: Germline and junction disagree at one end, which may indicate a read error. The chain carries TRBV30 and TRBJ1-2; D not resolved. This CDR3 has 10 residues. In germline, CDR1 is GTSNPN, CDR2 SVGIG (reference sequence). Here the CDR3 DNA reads TGTGCCTGGAGTGGACCCGGGCAAGCGTTC. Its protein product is CAWSGPGQAF.

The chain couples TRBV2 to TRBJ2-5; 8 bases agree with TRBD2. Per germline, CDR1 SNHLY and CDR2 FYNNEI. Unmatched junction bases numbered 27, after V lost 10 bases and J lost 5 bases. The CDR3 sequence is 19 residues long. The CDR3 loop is CATPYVDGRASLGTETQYF. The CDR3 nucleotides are TGTGCCACCCCGTACGTCGACGGGAGGGCCTCCCTTGGTACGGAGACCCAGTACTTC.